The clone carrying this T cell receptor beta chain was detected a few times. Study processing details: Amplified reference gene primers provided the basis for estimating nucleated cell counts. Assay: immunoSEQ multiplex PCR; the TCRdb copy retains only in-frame clones and omits some. For V, J and clone size, that table is used; D and trimming come from the DNA. The sample yields 80,000 to 95,000 clones, 87% seen once. V lost 2 bases and J lost 10, with 6 bases in between. The CDR3 runs 12 residues. CDR1 and CDR2 (germline): SEHNR, FQNEAQ (reference sequence). The sample comes from a study of blood T cell repertoires in COVID-19. Study as a whole: Researchers got acute and convalescent COVID-19 samples from the United States, Italy and Spain. PBMCs, B-cell-depleted T cells, or T cells provided the cDNA or gDNA that made up the material.

V gene TRBV7-9 combines with J gene TRBJ1-6; D uncertain. This clonotype originated in a human donor in a cohort sampled during active COVID-19. Sequences were obtained from peripheral blood. The CDR3 is CASSLLASPLHF. CDR3 nucleotide sequence: TGTGCCAGCAGCTTATTAGCCTCACCCCTCCACTTT.